Listed here are 17 T cell receptor beta chains from one sample, sequenced in a study of blood T cell repertoires in COVID-19. TCRdb's copy holds only in-frame clones and misses some; the assay was immunoSEQ multiplex PCR. The sample carries roughly 400,000 clones, around 91% recorded once. Sequenced sample: PBMCs or T cells enriched from blood (not recorded which). Every receptor here comes from a man between 18 and 35 years old who had recovered from COVID-19.

This clone was found once. The chain recombines TRBV10-1 with TRBJ2-5; D gene ambiguous. Germline V gene lookup returns CDR1 WNHNN and CDR2 SYGVQD (reference sequence). Trimming pared 2 bases from V and 1 base from J, leaving 8 bases between. The CDR3 is 14 amino acids. In DNA, the CDR3 is TGCGCCAGCAGTGAGGGCGGAATCCAAGAGACCCAGTACTTC. It translates to CASSEGGIQETQYF.

The V and J genes are TRBV19 and TRBJ1-1; 8 nucleotides match TRBD1. The CDR3 runs to 15 residues. J was trimmed by 1 base and V by 4 bases; bases with no gene match: 5. Germline CDR1 and CDR2: LNHDA and SQIVND (reference sequence). The CDR3 is CASSRTDRANTEAFF. The CDR3 DNA reads as TGTGCCAGTAGTAGAACGGACAGGGCGAACACTGAAGCTTTCTTT. Drawing the rest from reference TRBV19 and TRBJ1-1, the complete variable domain is DGGITQSPKYLFRKEGQNVTLSCEQNLNHDAMYWYRQDPGQGLRLIYYSQIVNDFQKGDIAEGYSVSREKKESFPLTVTSAQKNPTAFYLCASSRTDRANTEAFFGQGTRLTVV.

The chain recombines TRBV11-3 with TRBJ2-1; 10 bases are shared with TRBD2. The CDR3 runs to 15 residues. V shed 5 bases and J 7 bases; nucleotides not matched to a gene: 8. Germline V CDR1 and CDR2: SGHNT, YENEEA. The CDR3 reads CASSRRAGGGNEQFF. The CDR3 coding sequence is TGTGCCAGCAGCCGCAGAGCGGGGGGGGGTAATGAGCAGTTCTTC.

The chain links TRBV5-1 to TRBJ2-1, with 11 positions matching TRBD2. Germline V gives CDR1 SGHRS, CDR2 YFSETQ. Trimming cost V 1 base and J 2 bases; bases outside gene matches: 5. This CDR3 spans 17 amino acids. CDR3 bases: TGCGCCAGCAGCTTGTCTAGCGGGAGGTCCACCTACAATGAGCAGTTCTTC. Translating it yields CASSLSSGRSTYNEQFF.

J is TRBJ2-3 and V is TRBV11-2, with 10 bases aligning to TRBD1. CDR1 is SGHAT and CDR2 is FQNNGV in the germline V gene. V shed 5 bases, J shed 6 bases, and the junction held 14 bases outside the gene matches. This CDR3 is built from 17 residues. This CDR3 reads CASSHSVGTGVSDTQYF. The CDR3 nucleotides read TGTGCCAGCAGCCACTCGGTGGGGACAGGGGTTTCGGATACGCAGTATTTT.

This chain links TRBV7-3 with TRBJ2-7, with TRBD2 identical over 14 bases. This CDR3 has 16 residues. Germline loops: CDR1 SGHTA, CDR2 FQGTGA. Trimming took 5 bases from V and 11 from J; bases not matched to a gene: 14. Here the CDR3 reads CASSLEPGLAGEKKYF. The CDR3 region has the DNA TGTGCCAGCAGCCTCGAACCGGGACTAGCGGGAGAAAAAAAGTACTTC.

The rearrangement uses TRBV14 and TRBJ1-1; D might be TRBD1 (6 bases). CDR1 is SGHDN, CDR2 FVKESK, per germline. Trimming took off 1 base at V and 5 bases at J, with 23 bases between the two ends. CDR3 size: 18 residues. CDR3: CASSQGLKIQGWDTEAFF. The DNA of the CDR3 is TGTGCCAGCAGCCAAGGCCTTAAAATACAGGGATGGGATACTGAAGCTTTCTTT.

In this sample, this clone turned up once. CDR3 amino acids: CAISDTGKGANEKLFF. In nucleotides, the CDR3 is TGTGCCATCAGTGACACAGGGAAAGGTGCTAATGAAAAACTGTTTTTT. The chain links TRBV10-3 to TRBJ1-4; D is perhaps TRBD1 (6 bases). Germline V gives CDR1 ENHRY, CDR2 SYGVKD. The V end lost 3 bases, the J end lost 3 bases, and 14 bases lay between the germline ends. This CDR3 spans 16 amino acids.

The V and J genes are TRBV9 and TRBJ2-5; 9 bases map to TRBD1. V lost 4 bases, J lost 5 bases, and 12 bases stayed unmatched. The CDR3 sequence is 16 residues long. The V gene's germline CDR1 is SGDLS and CDR2 YYNGEE. The CDR3 is CASSTRTGDLGETQYF. CDR3 bases: TGTGCCAGCAGCACCCGGACAGGGGATTTAGGGGAGACCCAGTACTTC.

This clone has only a few counts. The chain is built from TRBV11-2 and TRBJ1-2; TRBD1 matches 8 bases. Looked up from germline, CDR1 is SGHAT and CDR2 is FQNNGV. The CDR3 contains 15 residues. Trimming at V came to 4 bases and at J to 2 bases, leaving 6 bases not matched to a gene. In DNA form, the CDR3 reads TGTGCCAGCAGCTCCTTGACAGGGGCCAACTATGGCTACACCTTC. It translates to CASSSLTGANYGYTF.

This chain uses TRBV30 with TRBJ1-1, with D possibly matching TRBD1 (5 bases). Germline V gene data show CDR1 as GTSNPN and CDR2 as SVGIG (reference sequence). This CDR3 comprises 16 residues. V dropped 1 base and J dropped 1 base, with 16 bases sitting between them. In DNA, the CDR3 is TGTGCCTGGAGTGCCTTCGCAGGGTCGAAGAACACTGAAGCTTTCTTT. Protein sequence: CAWSAFAGSKNTEAFF. Variable domain in full (rest from reference TRBV30 and TRBJ1-1): SQTIHQWPATLVQPVGSPLSLECTVEGTSNPNLYWYRQAAGRGLQLLFYSVGIGQISSEVPQNLSASRPQDRQFILSSKKLLLSDSGFYLCAWSAFAGSKNTEAFFGQGTRLTVV.

The chain links TRBV28 to TRBJ1-4; no firm D call. V was trimmed by 4 bases and J by 1 base, leaving 13 bases between them. The CDR3 loop spans 16 amino acids. CDR1 and CDR2 (germline): MDHEN, SYDVKM. The CDR3 nucleotides are TGTGCCAGCAGTTCTGGTAGAAGAAAAACTAATGAAAAACTGTTTTTT. Translated, it gives CASSSGRRKTNEKLFF.

The V gene is TRBV10-1, the J gene TRBJ1-5, with 9 bases lining up with TRBD1. CDR1 WNHNN and CDR2 SYGVQD come from the germline V gene (reference sequence). The trim removed 3 bases at V and 2 bases at J, leaving 11 bases unmatched. The CDR3 is made up of 18 amino acids. CDR3 amino acids: CASSEVGQGNRRNQPQHF. The CDR3 region has the DNA TGCGCCAGCAGTGAAGTCGGACAGGGGAATAGGCGCAATCAGCCCCAGCATTTT.

V gene TRBV7-9 combines with J gene TRBJ1-5; no clear D. This CDR3 region has 17 residues. CDR1 is SEHNR and CDR2 is FQNEAQ in the germline V gene (reference sequence). V lost 1 base to trimming and J lost 0 bases, with 13 bases between them. The CDR3 reads CASSLGSVWNSNQPQHF. CDR3 sequence (DNA): TGTGCCAGCAGCTTAGGGAGTGTGTGGAATAGCAATCAGCCCCAGCATTTT.

This clone was detected ten times or more. J is TRBJ2-7 and V is TRBV20-1; the D is unclear. This CDR3 region has 12 residues. Trimming took off 3 bases at V and 0 bases at J, with 6 bases between the two ends. Per the germline V gene, CDR1 is DFQATT and CDR2 is SNEGSKA (reference sequence). DNA of the CDR3: TGCAGTGCTAGTCTTAGCTCCTACGAGCAGTACTTC. Translated: CSASLSSYEQYF.

The chain combines TRBV28 with TRBJ1-5; 7 nucleotides agree with TRBD1. Germline-derived CDR1 and CDR2 are MDHEN and SYDVKM. This CDR3 is built from 15 residues. V lost 3 bases and J lost 4; bases outside the gene matches: 6. The CDR3 loop reads CASSFLHRGNQPQHF. The CDR3 DNA follows: TGTGCCAGCAGTTTCCTTCACAGGGGAAATCAGCCCCAGCATTTT.

This chain joins TRBV6-5 and TRBJ2-1; 9 bases match TRBD1. The trim removed 6 bases at V and 5 bases at J, leaving 8 bases unmatched. CDR1 and CDR2 (germline): MNHEY, SVGAGI. The CDR3 totals 15 residues. The CDR3 coding sequence is TGTGCCAGCAGGGCCACAGGGGGCGCCCACAATGAGCAGTTCTTC. It encodes CASRATGGAHNEQFF.